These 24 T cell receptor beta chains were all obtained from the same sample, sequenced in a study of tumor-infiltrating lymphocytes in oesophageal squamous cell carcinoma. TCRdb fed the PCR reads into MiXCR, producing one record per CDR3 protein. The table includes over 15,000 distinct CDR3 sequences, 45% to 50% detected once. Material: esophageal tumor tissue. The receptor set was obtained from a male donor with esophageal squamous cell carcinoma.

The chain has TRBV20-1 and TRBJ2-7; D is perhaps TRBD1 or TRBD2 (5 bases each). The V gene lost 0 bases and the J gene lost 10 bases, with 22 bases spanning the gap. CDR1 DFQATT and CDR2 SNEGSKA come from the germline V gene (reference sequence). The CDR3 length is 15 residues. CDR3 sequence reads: CSARDGDRHQESQYF. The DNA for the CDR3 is TGCAGTGCTAGAGATGGGGACCGCCACCAAGAGAGCCAGTACTTC.

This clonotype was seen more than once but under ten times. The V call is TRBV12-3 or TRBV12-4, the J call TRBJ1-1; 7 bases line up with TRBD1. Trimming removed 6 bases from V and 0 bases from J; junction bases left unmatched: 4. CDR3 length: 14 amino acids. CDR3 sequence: CASRNRGVNTEAFF. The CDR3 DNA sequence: TGTGCCAGCAGAAACAGGGGCGTGAACACTGAAGCTTTCTTT.

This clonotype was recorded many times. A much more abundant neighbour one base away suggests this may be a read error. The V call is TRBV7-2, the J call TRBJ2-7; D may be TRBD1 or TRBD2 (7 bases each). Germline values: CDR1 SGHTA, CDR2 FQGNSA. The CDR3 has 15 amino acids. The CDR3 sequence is CAGSLVSRGGHEQYF. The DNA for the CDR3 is TGTGCCGGCAGCTTAGTCTCCAGGGGGGGACACGAGCAGTACTTC.

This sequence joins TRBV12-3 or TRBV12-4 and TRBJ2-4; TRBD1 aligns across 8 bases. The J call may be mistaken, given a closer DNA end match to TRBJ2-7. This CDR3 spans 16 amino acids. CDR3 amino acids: CASTSGSRQGTYEQYF. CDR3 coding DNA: TGTGCCAGCACCTCGGGATCCCGACAGGGGACCTACGAGCAGTACTTC.

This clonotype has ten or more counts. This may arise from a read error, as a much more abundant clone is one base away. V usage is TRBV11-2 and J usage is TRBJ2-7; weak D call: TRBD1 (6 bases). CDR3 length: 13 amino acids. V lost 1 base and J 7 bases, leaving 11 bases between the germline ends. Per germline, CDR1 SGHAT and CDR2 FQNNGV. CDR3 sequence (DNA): TGTGCCAGCAGCTTAGGGGACATCGGTGAGCAGTACTTC. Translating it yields CASSLGDIGEQYF.

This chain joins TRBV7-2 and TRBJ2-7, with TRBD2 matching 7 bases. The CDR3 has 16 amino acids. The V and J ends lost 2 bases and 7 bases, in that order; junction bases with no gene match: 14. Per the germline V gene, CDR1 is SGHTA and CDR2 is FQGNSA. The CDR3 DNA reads TGTGCCAGCAGCTTACCGCGAGTGGTGGGGGGGAATGAGCAGTACTTC. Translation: CASSLPRVVGGNEQYF.

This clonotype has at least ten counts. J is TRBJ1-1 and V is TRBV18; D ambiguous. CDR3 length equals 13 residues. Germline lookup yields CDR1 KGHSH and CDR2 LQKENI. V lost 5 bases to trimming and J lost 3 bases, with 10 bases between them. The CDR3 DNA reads TGTGCCAGCTCAAGGGCTGGGGACACTGAAGCTTTCTTT. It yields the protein CASSRAGDTEAFF.

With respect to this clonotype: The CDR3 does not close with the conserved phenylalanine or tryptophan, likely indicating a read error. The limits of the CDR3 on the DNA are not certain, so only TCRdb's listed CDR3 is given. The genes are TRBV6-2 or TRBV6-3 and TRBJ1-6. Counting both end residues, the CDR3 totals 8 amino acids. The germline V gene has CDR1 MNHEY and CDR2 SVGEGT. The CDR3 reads CASSYAST.

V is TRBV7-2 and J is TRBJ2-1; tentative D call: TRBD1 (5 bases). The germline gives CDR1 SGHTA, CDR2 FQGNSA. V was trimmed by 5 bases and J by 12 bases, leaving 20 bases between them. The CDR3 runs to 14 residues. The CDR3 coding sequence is TGTGCCAGCAGCGTAGGACAAATAACCCACCGGCAGTTCTTC. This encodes CASSVGQITHRQFF.

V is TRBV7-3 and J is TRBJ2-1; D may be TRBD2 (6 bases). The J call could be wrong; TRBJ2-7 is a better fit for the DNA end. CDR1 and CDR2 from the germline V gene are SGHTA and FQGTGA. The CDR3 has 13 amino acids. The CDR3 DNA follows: TGTGCCAGCAGCTTAACCCACGGGGGCGAGCAGTACTTC. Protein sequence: CASSLTHGGEQYF.

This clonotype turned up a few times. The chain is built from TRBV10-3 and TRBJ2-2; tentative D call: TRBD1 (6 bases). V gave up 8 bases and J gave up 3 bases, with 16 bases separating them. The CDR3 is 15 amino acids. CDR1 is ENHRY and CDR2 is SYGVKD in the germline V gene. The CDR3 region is CAISGVSSYTGELFF. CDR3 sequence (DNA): TGTGCCATCTCAGGGGTATCCTCGTACACCGGGGAGCTGTTTTTT.

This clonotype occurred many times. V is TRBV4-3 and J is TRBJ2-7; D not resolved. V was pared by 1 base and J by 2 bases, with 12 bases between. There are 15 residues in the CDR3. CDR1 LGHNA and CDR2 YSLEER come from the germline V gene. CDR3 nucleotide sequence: TGCGCCAGCAGCCAAGCCCATGTAGGTCCCTACGAGCAGTACTTC. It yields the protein CASSQAHVGPYEQYF.

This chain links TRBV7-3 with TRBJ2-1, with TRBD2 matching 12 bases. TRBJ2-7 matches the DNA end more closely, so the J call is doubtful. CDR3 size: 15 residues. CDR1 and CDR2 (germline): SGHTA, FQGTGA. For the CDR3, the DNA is TGTGCCAGCAGCCTAGCGGGAGGGGCCCACAATGAGCAGTACTTC. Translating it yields CASSLAGGAHNEQYF.

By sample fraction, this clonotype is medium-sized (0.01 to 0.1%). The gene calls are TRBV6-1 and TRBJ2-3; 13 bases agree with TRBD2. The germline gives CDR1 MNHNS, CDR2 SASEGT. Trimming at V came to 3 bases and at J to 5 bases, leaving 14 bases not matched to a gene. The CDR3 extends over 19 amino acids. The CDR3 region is CASSDGRRLAGGWLDTQYF. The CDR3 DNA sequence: TGTGCCAGCAGTGACGGGCGGAGACTAGCGGGAGGTTGGTTAGATACGCAGTATTTT.

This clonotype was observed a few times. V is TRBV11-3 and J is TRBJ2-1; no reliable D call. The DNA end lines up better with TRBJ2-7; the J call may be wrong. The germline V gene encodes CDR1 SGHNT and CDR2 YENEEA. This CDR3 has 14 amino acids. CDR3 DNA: TGTGCCAGCAGCTTAGTCCTCAGCTCCTACGAGCAGTACTTC. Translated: CASSLVLSSYEQYF.

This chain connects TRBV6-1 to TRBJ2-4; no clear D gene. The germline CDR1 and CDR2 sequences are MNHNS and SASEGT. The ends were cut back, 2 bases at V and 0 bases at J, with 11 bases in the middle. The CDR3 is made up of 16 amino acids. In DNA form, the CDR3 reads TGTGCCAGCAGTGAACAGAATGGTCTAGCCAAAAACATTCAGTACTTC. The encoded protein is CASSEQNGLAKNIQYF.

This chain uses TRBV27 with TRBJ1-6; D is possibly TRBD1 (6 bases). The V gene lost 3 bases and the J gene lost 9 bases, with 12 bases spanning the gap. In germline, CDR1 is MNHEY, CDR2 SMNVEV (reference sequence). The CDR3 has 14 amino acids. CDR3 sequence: CASSLTGRGSPLHF. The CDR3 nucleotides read TGTGCCAGCAGTTTGACAGGCCGGGGTTCACCCCTCCACTTT.

The CDR3 is CASSRQGAVTDTQYF. The DNA of the CDR3 is TGTGCCAGCAGCCGACAGGGGGCCGTCACAGATACGCAGTATTTT. The gene calls are TRBV7-8 and TRBJ2-3; TRBD1 agrees at 10 bases. Germline V lookup: CDR1 SGHVS, CDR2 FQNEAQ. J lost 2 bases, V lost 5 bases, and 4 bases had no gene match. This CDR3 is built from 15 residues.

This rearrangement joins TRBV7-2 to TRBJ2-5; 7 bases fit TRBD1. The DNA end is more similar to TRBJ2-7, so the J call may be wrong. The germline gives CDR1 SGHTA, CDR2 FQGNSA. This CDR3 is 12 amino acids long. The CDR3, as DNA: TGTGCCAGCAGCTTCGGGACAGCCGAGCAGTACTTC. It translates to CASSFGTAEQYF.

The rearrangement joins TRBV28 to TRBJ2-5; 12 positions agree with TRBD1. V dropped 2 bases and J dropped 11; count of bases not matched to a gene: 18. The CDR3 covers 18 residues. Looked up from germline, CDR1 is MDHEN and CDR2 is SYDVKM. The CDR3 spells CASSLPSPRGQGAGEQYF. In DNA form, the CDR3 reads TGTGCCAGCAGTTTACCTTCGCCTCGGGGACAGGGGGCGGGTGAGCAGTACTTC. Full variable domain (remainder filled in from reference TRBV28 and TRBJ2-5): DVKVTQSSRYLVKRTGEKVFLECVQDMDHENMFWYRQDPGLGLRLIYFSYDVKMKEKGDIPEGYSVSREKKERFSLILESASTNQTSMYLCASSLPSPRGQGAGEQYFGPGTRLLVL.

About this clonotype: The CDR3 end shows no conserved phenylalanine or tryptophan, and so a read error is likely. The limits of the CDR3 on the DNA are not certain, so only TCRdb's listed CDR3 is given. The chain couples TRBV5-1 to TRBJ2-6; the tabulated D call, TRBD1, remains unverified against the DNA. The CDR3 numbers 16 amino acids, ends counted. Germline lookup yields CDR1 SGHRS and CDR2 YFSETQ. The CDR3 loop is CASSLGAGAETQYFGA.

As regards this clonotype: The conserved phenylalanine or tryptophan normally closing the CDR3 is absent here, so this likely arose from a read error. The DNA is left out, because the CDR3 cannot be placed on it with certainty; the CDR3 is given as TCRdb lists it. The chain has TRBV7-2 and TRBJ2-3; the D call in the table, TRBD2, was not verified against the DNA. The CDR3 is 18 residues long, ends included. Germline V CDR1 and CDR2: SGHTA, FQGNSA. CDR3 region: CASSSRLAGAPTSSTLGT.

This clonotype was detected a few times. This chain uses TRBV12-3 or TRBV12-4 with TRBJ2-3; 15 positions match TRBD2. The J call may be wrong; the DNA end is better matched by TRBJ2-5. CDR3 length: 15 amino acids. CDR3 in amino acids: CASTMGLAGGETQYF. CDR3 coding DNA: TGTGCCAGCACTATGGGACTAGCGGGAGGAGAGACCCAGTACTTC.

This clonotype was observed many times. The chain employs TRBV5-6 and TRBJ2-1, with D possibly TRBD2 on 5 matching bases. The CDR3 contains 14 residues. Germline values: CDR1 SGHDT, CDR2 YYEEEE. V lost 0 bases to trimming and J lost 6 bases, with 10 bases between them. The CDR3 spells CASSLAGRGNEQFF. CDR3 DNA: TGTGCCAGCAGCTTGGCGGGTCGGGGCAATGAGCAGTTCTTC.